A selection of T cell receptor beta chains follows, all from one sample in a study of regulatory T cells in long-lasting Graves disease. TCRdb fed the multiplex PCR reads into MiXCR, producing one record per CDR3 protein. This sample has approximately 270,000 distinct CDR3 sequences; about 20% occur once, and the top ten carry 14%. This sample was shared with a second study, whose subject was T cells in Graves' hyperthyroidism and ophthalmopathy.

The sequences come from peripheral blood mononuclear cells (PBMCs), collected at new diagnosis, from a patient treated with antithyroid drugs. Source of these receptors: a woman aged 25 to 39 with Graves disease. Each CDR3 is given with its conserved first and last residue. A D gene is named only where the DNA matches it firmly. Clone size is given for some rows only: seen once, a few or many times, or a class if the clone is expanded.

J gene | D gene | V gene | clone size | CDR3 DNA | CDR3 protein
TRBJ1-5 | NA | TRBV29-1 | many | TGCAGCGCCCAAGAAGGGGCTGGGCAGCCCCAGCATTTT | CSAQEGAGQPQHF
TRBJ1-2 | TRBD1 | TRBV4-1 | few | TGCGCCAGCAGCCGGGGACAGGGGAAGGATGGCTACACCTTC | CASSRGQGKDGYTF
TRBJ2-4 | NA | TRBV13 | many | TGTGCCAGCAGCTTAGGTAAAAACATTCAGTACTTC | CASSLGKNIQYF
TRBJ2-7 | NA | TRBV9 | many | TGTGCCAGCAGCGAGCGGGCAGGACAAAGGGAGCAGTACTTC | CASSERAGQREQYF
TRBJ1-4 | NA | TRBV20-1 | many | TGCAGTGCTCCCCGGGACGGTAATGAAAAACTGTTTTTT | CSAPRDGNEKLFF
TRBJ1-1 | TRBD1 | TRBV5-1 | many | TGCGCCAGCAGCTGGGCGACAGGGGGGTTTATGAACACTGAAGCTTTCTTT | CASSWATGGFMNTEAFF
TRBJ1-3 | NA | TRBV10-3 | few | TGTGCCATCAGCCCAGTATCCTCTGGAAACACCATATATTTT | CAISPVSSGNTIYF
TRBJ2-7 | NA | TRBV27 | few | TGTGCCAGCAGCCGACGGACAGCCCACGAGCAGTACTTC | CASSRRTAHEQYF
TRBJ2-1 | NA | TRBV7-3 | few | TGTGCCAGCAGCTTAAGGTTCCAGGGGCGGAATGAGCAGTTCTTC | CASSLRFQGRNEQFF
TRBJ2-7 | NA | TRBV20-1 | many | TGCAGTGCTAGAGATCGGAACAGAGGGTCCTACGAGCAGTACTTC | CSARDRNRGSYEQYF
TRBJ2-7 | NA | TRBV20-1 | many | TGCAGTGCTGACGGGACGCTAGCCTACGAGCAGTACTTC | CSADGTLAYEQYF
TRBJ2-5 | NA | TRBV27 | NA | TGTGCCAGCAGAGCCCGGGTCGGAGAGACCCAGTACTTC | CASRARVGETQYF
TRBJ2-5 | TRBD2 | TRBV2 | many | TGTGCCAGCAGTATGCAGCGGGGGGGCCCCCAAGAGACCCAGTACTTC | CASSMQRGGPQETQYF
TRBJ2-7 | NA | TRBV7-9 | NA | TGTGCCAGCAGCTCGTCACTGTACGAGCAGTACTTC | CASSSSLYEQYF
TRBJ1-4 | NA | TRBV7-6 | few | TGTGCCAGCAGCTTAGCCCTGAATCCCCAGAGAGATAATGAAAAACTGTTTTTT | CASSLALNPQRDNEKLFF
TRBJ2-7 | NA | TRBV18 | many | TGTGCCAGCTCACCTAGGGACCGACAATCCTCCGAGCAGTACTTC | CASSPRDRQSSEQYF
TRBJ1-5 | NA | TRBV19 | many | TGTGCCAGCGCAATACTAGGCACAACAAATCAGCCCCAGCATTTT | CASAILGTTNQPQHF
TRBJ2-1 | NA | TRBV29-1 | many | TGCAGCGTCCCCTCCACCTACGGCAGCTCTAAGTACAATGAGCAGTTCTTC | CSVPSTYGSSKYNEQFF
TRBJ1-1 | TRBD1 | TRBV28 | many | TGTGCCAGCAGTTTTCTCACAGGGGGGTACACTGAAGCTTTCTTT | CASSFLTGGYTEAFF
TRBJ1-2 | NA | TRBV20-1 | many | TGCAGTGCTAGATCTGGGGCAAACCCTTATGGCTACACCTTC | CSARSGANPYGYTF